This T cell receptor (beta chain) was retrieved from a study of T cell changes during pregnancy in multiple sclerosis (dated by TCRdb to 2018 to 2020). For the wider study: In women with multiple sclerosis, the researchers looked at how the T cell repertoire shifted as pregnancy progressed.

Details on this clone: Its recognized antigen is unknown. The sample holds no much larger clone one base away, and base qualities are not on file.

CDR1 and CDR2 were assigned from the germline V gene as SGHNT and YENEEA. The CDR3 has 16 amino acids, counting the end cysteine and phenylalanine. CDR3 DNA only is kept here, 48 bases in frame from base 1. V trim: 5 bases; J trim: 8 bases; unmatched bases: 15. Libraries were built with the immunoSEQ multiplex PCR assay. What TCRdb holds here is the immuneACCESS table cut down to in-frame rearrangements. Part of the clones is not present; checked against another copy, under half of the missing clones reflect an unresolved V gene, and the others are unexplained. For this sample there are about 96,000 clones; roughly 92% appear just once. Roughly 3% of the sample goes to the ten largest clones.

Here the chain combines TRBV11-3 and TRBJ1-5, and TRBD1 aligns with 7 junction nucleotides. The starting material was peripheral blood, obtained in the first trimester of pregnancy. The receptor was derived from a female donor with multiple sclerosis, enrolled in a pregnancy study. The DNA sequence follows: TGTGCCAGCAGCCCGCTCCGGGACAGAGGGTCGGAGCCCCAGCATTTT. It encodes CASSPLRDRGSEPQHF.